This T cell receptor (beta chain) was obtained from a study of blood T cell repertoires in COVID-19. Overall study context: From the United States, Italy and Spain came samples of acute and convalescent COVID-19.

The CDR3 loop spans 19 amino acids. V dropped 0 bases and J dropped 4; count of bases not matched to a gene: 14. Germline-derived CDR1 and CDR2 are SGHDN and FVKESK. This clone has only one observation. Measured with immunoSEQ multiplex PCR; TCRdb has only the in-frame clones, and not every one. The profile shows some 460,000 clones, about 85% of them singletons. V and J are TRBV14 and TRBJ2-5; 10 bases line up with TRBD2. What was sequenced was PBMCs or T cells enriched from blood (not recorded which). This TCR derives from a woman in her late teens or twenties who had recovered from COVID-19. This chain's CDR3 is CASSQDFERGGLDSETQYF. CDR3 nucleotides: TGTGCCAGCAGCCAAGACTTCGAGCGGGGGGGCCTCGATTCAGAGACCCAGTACTTC.